These 23 T cell receptor beta chains originate from one sample sequenced in a study of neoadjuvant nivolumab and ipilimumab in lung cancer. Generated by immunoSEQ multiplex PCR, the TCRdb table keeps only in-frame clones and is missing some. The sample yields roughly 45,000 clones, roughly 91% seen once. The specimen comprised blood, sampled before neoadjuvant nivolumab, alone or with ipilimumab. Receptors were obtained from an adult with non-small cell lung cancer. Some clones in this sample may be carry-over from other donors' samples.

The chain employs TRBV7-3 and TRBJ2-3; no clear D. The CDR3 length is 13 residues. The germline V and J ends were trimmed by 3 bases and 0 bases, with 4 bases remaining between them. Germline assignment: CDR1 SGHTA and CDR2 FQGTGA. The CDR3: CASSFSSTDTQYF. The CDR3 DNA follows: TGTGCCAGCAGCTTCTCCAGCACAGATACGCAGTATTTT.

V and J are TRBV2 and TRBJ2-7; no definite D call. This CDR3 is 14 amino acids long. Per the germline V gene, CDR1 is SNHLY and CDR2 is FYNNEI. Trimming left V 2 bases short and J 0 bases short, with 8 bases between. The CDR3 nucleotides read TGTGCCAGCAGTGAAAGGGTGAGCTCCTACGAGCAGTACTTC. This encodes CASSERVSSYEQYF.

V and J are TRBV15 and TRBJ2-7; D possibly corresponds to TRBD2 (7 bases). CDR3 length equals 16 residues. The germline CDR1 and CDR2 sequences are LNHNV and YYDKDF (reference sequence). Trimming left V 3 bases short and J 2 bases short, with 17 bases between. The DNA of the CDR3 is TGTGCCACCAGCAGGTGGGGGGGCGACAGCGCCTACGAGCAGTACTTC. Translating gives CATSRWGGDSAYEQYF.

This clone is a singleton in its sample. This rearrangement joins TRBV18 to TRBJ1-5; tentatively, D is TRBD1 (6 bases). Per the germline V gene, CDR1 is KGHSH and CDR2 is LQKENI. Trimming removed 3 bases from V and 7 bases from J, with 10 bases in between. The CDR3 loop spans 13 amino acids. In DNA form, the CDR3 reads TGTGCCAGCTCACCGCAGGGGCTCCAGCCCCAGCATTTT. Translating it yields CASSPQGLQPQHF.

CDR3 amino acids: CAVAGSWYEQYF. The CDR3 nucleotides read TGTGCGGTGGCGGGAAGTTGGTACGAGCAGTACTTC. The chain is built from TRBV7-6 and TRBJ2-7; D may be TRBD2 (6 bases). The CDR3 runs to 12 residues. Germline values: CDR1 SGHVS, CDR2 FNYEAQ.

The V and J genes are TRBV9 and TRBJ2-1; maybe TRBD2 (5 bases). Trimming stripped 4 bases from V and 5 bases from J, with 10 bases between. CDR3 size: 13 residues. The germline CDR1 and CDR2 sequences are SGDLS and YYNGEE. The CDR3 sequence is CASSMDFNNEQFF. The CDR3 nucleotides read TGTGCCAGCAGCATGGACTTCAACAATGAGCAGTTCTTC. Variable domain in full (rest from reference TRBV9 and TRBJ2-1): DSGVTQTPKHLITATGQRVTLRCSPRSGDLSVYWYQQSLDQGLQFLIQYYNGEERAKGNILERFSAQQFPDLHSELNLSSLELGDSALYFCASSMDFNNEQFFGPGTRLTVL.

The chain links TRBV5-1 to TRBJ2-7; 7 nucleotides agree with TRBD1. With V trimmed by 2 bases and J by 5 bases, 7 bases remained unmatched. Germline CDR1 is SGHRS and CDR2 is YFSETQ. The CDR3 has 14 amino acids. The CDR3 bases are TGCGCCAGCAGCTTCGGAGACAGGGTCCACGAGCAGTACTTC. Encoded protein: CASSFGDRVHEQYF.

V usage is TRBV7-8 and J usage is TRBJ2-7, with a weak D call TRBD2 (6 bases). Germline-derived CDR1 and CDR2 are SGHVS and FQNEAQ. This CDR3 spans 13 amino acids. The V end lost 5 bases, the J end lost 0 bases, and 8 bases lay between the germline ends. The CDR3 region is CASSPGDSYEQYF. The CDR3 DNA reads as TGTGCCAGCAGCCCGGGGGACTCCTACGAGCAGTACTTC.

The chain employs TRBV6-6 and TRBJ2-7; tentatively, D is TRBD2 (6 bases). V was cut by 2 bases and J by 4 bases, with 9 bases left in between. Germline values: CDR1 MNHNY, CDR2 SVGAGI (reference sequence). The CDR3 totals 13 residues. CDR3 amino acids: CASSYDAGYEQYF. CDR3 DNA: TGTGCCAGCAGTTACGACGCGGGGTACGAGCAGTACTTC.

The chain links TRBV6-5 to TRBJ1-1, with D maybe TRBD1 (6 bases). The CDR3 extends over 14 amino acids. Germline lookup yields CDR1 MNHEY and CDR2 SVGAGI. Trimming cost V 2 bases and J 0 bases, with 7 bases left between them. This chain's CDR3 is CASSYRGLNTEAFF. CDR3 sequence (DNA): TGTGCCAGCAGTTACAGGGGGTTGAACACTGAAGCTTTCTTT.

The gene calls are TRBV30 and TRBJ1-1, with D perhaps TRBD1 (6 bases). Germline-derived CDR1 and CDR2 are GTSNPN and SVGIG (reference sequence). The CDR3 extends over 12 amino acids. V lost 6 bases and J lost 3, with 11 bases in between. CDR3 in amino acids: CACGGPDTEAFF. CDR3 DNA sequence: TGTGCCTGTGGGGGCCCGGACACTGAAGCTTTCTTT. Complete variable domain (other parts from reference TRBV30 and TRBJ1-1): SQTIHQWPATLVQPVGSPLSLECTVEGTSNPNLYWYRQAAGRGLQLLFYSVGIGQISSEVPQNLSASRPQDRQFILSSKKLLLSDSGFYLCACGGPDTEAFFGQGTRLTVV.

V gene TRBV29-1 combines with J gene TRBJ1-4; maybe TRBD1 (6 bases). This CDR3 has 14 residues. Germline V gives CDR1 SQVTM, CDR2 ANQGSEA. Trimming stripped 6 bases from V and 8 bases from J, with 19 bases between. The CDR3 DNA reads as TGCAGCGTCGCGACAGGATCGTTAAGGGAAAAACTGTTTTTT. Translation: CSVATGSLREKLFF. Together with reference TRBV29-1 and TRBJ1-4, the CDR3 gives the full variable domain: SAVISQKPSRDICQRGTSLTIQCQVDSQVTMMFWYRQQPGQSLTLIATANQGSEATYESGFVIDKFPISRPNLTFSTLTVSNMSPEDSSIYLCSVATGSLREKLFFGSGTQLSVL.

The chain combines TRBV19 with TRBJ2-7, with D tentatively TRBD1 (6 bases). The CDR3 spans 14 residues. CDR1 and CDR2 from the germline V gene are LNHDA and SQIVND (reference sequence). Trimming cost V 3 bases and J 3 bases, with 12 bases left between them. CDR3 in DNA: TGTGCCAGTAGTATCCAGACAGGAGACTACGAGCAGTACTTC. It translates to CASSIQTGDYEQYF.

The gene calls are TRBV5-6 and TRBJ2-5; D unclear. Trimming cost V 3 bases and J 6 bases, with 9 bases left between them. The CDR3 is 12 residues long. Germline-derived CDR1 and CDR2 are SGHDT and YYEEEE. CDR3 loop: CASSSGIKTQYF. CDR3 in DNA: TGTGCCAGCAGCTCGGGCATAAAGACCCAGTACTTC.

The rearrangement links TRBV5-6 to TRBJ2-7; 9 bases are a match to TRBD1. CDR3 size: 14 residues. V trimming: 4 bases; J trimming: 2 bases; junction bases outside the gene matches: 4. Germline V lookup: CDR1 SGHDT, CDR2 YYEEEE. CDR3 amino acids: CASSIQGAPYEQYF. CDR3 in DNA: TGTGCCAGCAGCATACAGGGGGCGCCCTACGAGCAGTACTTC.

The J gene is TRBJ1-4, the V gene TRBV4-1; the D is unclear. Deletions cut 0 bases from V and 1 base from J, with 9 bases between. CDR1 MGHRA and CDR2 YSYEKL come from the germline V gene. The CDR3 is 16 residues long. The CDR3 here is CASSQDSVVTNEKLFF. CDR3 nucleotides: TGCGCCAGCAGCCAAGATTCGGTAGTAACTAATGAAAAACTGTTTTTT.

V is TRBV5-6 and J is TRBJ2-2; TRBD2 matches at 9 bases. Trimming at V came to 0 bases and at J to 1 base, leaving 4 bases not matched to a gene. The germline CDR1 and CDR2 sequences are SGHDT and YYEEEE. There are 17 residues in the CDR3. The CDR3 sequence: CASSLVTSGRNTGELFF. The CDR3 DNA reads TGTGCCAGCAGCTTGGTTACTAGCGGGCGGAACACCGGGGAGCTGTTTTTT. Full variable domain (rest looked up from reference TRBV5-6 and TRBJ2-2): DAGVTQSPTHLIKTRGQQVTLRCSPKSGHDTVSWYQQALGQGPQFIFQYYEEEERQRGNFPDRFSGHQFPNYSSELNVNALLLGDSALYLCASSLVTSGRNTGELFFGEGSRLTVL.

This clone was seen a few times. This chain links TRBV30 with TRBJ2-2; a possible D gene is TRBD1 (6 bases). Germline V gene lookup returns CDR1 GTSNPN and CDR2 SVGIG (reference sequence). This CDR3 has 13 residues. Trimming pared 3 bases from V and 4 bases from J, leaving 9 bases between. The CDR3 here is CAWRGQSTGELFF. Written as DNA, the CDR3 is TGTGCCTGGAGAGGACAGAGCACCGGGGAGCTGTTTTTT.

The chain uses TRBV9 and TRBJ2-1, with 7 bases lining up with TRBD1. The CDR3 loop spans 15 amino acids. V gave up 2 bases and J gave up 4 bases; unmatched junction bases: 6. Germline V CDR1 and CDR2: SGDLS, YYNGEE. CDR3 coding DNA: TGTGCCAGCAGCGTCCGGGACAGCCTATACAATGAGCAGTTCTTC. Translation gives CASSVRDSLYNEQFF.

The V call is TRBV30, the J call TRBJ2-3, with 9 bases matching TRBD2. The J segment lost 0 bases and the V segment lost 1 base, leaving 5 bases of the junction unmatched. In germline, CDR1 is GTSNPN, CDR2 SVGIG (reference sequence). This CDR3 comprises 16 residues. CDR3 bases: TGTGCCTGGAGTGGACTAGCGGCCCCTAGCACAGATACGCAGTATTTT. This gives the protein CAWSGLAAPSTDTQYF. Supplemented by reference TRBV30 and TRBJ2-3, the full variable domain reads SQTIHQWPATLVQPVGSPLSLECTVEGTSNPNLYWYRQAAGRGLQLLFYSVGIGQISSEVPQNLSASRPQDRQFILSSKKLLLSDSGFYLCAWSGLAAPSTDTQYFGPGTRLTVL.

This clone showed up just once. The V call is TRBV30, the J call TRBJ1-1, with D possibly TRBD1 on 5 matching bases. The V end lost 5 bases, the J end lost 0 bases, and 10 bases lay between the germline ends. CDR1 is GTSNPN and CDR2 is SVGIG in the germline V gene (reference sequence). The CDR3 runs to 13 residues. In DNA form, the CDR3 reads TGTGCCTGGCGACAGCTCTTGAACACTGAAGCTTTCTTT. Translation gives CAWRQLLNTEAFF.

V is TRBV5-4 and J is TRBJ2-7, with D perhaps TRBD1 or TRBD2 (5 bases each). The CDR3 consists of 12 residues. Trimming stripped 3 bases from V and 3 bases from J, with 7 bases between. CDR1 SGHNT and CDR2 YYREEE come from the germline V gene (reference sequence). The CDR3 reads CASSWDGYEQYF. CDR3 in DNA: TGTGCCAGCAGCTGGGACGGCTACGAGCAGTACTTC.

The rearrangement uses TRBV11-2 and TRBJ2-7; perhaps TRBD2 as D (7 bases). In germline, CDR1 is SGHAT, CDR2 FQNNGV. The CDR3 extends over 14 amino acids. V shed 7 bases and J shed 3 bases, with 16 bases lying between them. The CDR3 DNA is TGTGCCAGCACTCTGGGGGGGCAAGTCTACGAGCAGTACTTC. Translated, it gives CASTLGGQVYEQYF.